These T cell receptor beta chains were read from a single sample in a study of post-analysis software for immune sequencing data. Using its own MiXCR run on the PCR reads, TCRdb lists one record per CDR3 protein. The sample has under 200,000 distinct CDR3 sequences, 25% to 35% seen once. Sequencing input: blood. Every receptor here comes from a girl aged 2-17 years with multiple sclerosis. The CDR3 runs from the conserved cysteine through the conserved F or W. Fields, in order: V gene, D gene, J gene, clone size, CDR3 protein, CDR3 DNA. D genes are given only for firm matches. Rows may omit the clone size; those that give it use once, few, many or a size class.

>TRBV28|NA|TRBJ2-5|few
CASSLPLGETQYF
TGTGCCAGCAGTTTGCCTCTGGGGGAGACCCAGTACTTC
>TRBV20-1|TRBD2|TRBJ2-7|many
CSAREGTTQAREQYF
TGCAGTGCTAGAGAGGGGACTACCCAGGCCCGCGAGCAGTACTTC
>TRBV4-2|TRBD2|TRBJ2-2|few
CASSPRTSGDNTGELFF
TGTGCCAGCAGCCCCCGGACTAGCGGGGATAACACCGGGGAGCTGTTTTTT
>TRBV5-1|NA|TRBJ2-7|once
CASSLGQAAEQYF
TGCGCCAGCAGCTTGGGTCAGGCAGCCGAGCAGTACTTC
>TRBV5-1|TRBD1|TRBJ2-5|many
CASSLGQGEETQYF
TGCGCCAGCAGCCTGGGACAGGGGGAAGAGACCCAGTACTTC
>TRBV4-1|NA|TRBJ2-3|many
CASSATRARGSTDTQYF
TGCGCCAGCAGTGCAACGAGGGCTAGAGGAAGCACAGATACGCAGTATTTT
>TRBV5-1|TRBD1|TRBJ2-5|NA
CASSLYRGYQETQYF
TGCGCCAGCAGCTTATACAGGGGTTACCAAGAGACCCAGTACTTC
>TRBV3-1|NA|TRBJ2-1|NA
CASSQGGGGEQFF
TGTGCCAGCAGCCAAGGCGGGGGCGGTGAGCAGTTCTTC
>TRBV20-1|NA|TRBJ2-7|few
CSARTEAGRGREQYF
TGCAGTGCCCGAACGGAGGCAGGCCGGGGTCGCGAGCAGTACTTC
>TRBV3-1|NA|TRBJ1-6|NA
CASSQVGAPPHF
TGTGCCAGCAGCCAAGTTGGGGCGCCCCCCCACTTT
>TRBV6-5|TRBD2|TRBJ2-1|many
CATASREGSYNEQFF
TGTGCCACAGCGAGTCGGGAGGGATCGTACAATGAGCAGTTCTTC
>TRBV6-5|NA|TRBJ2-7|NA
CASSYVQGSYKQYF
TGTGCCAGCAGTTACGTGCAGGGCTCCTACAAGCAGTACTTC
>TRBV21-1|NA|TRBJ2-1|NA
CASTSKTGEVNNEQFF
TGTGCCAGCACCTCAAAGACTGGCGAGGTAAACAATGAGCAGTTCTTC
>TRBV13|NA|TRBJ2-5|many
CASSQDREGETQYF
TGTGCCAGCAGCCAGGACAGGGAGGGGGAGACCCAGTACTTC
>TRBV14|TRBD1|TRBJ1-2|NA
CASSQRQGAGYGYTF
TGTGCCAGCAGCCAGCGACAGGGAGCGGGCTATGGCTACACCTTC
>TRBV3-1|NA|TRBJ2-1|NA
CASTRDNSYEQFF
TGTGCCAGCACCCGGGACAACTCCTACGAGCAGTTCTTC
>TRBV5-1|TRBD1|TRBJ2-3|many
CASRPQGALLDTQYF
TGCGCCAGCAGACCTCAGGGGGCGCTCTTAGATACGCAGTATTTT
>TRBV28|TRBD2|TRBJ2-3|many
CASSPVGLASLTQYF
TGTGCCAGCAGCCCCGTGGGACTAGCGTCCCTAACGCAGTATTTT
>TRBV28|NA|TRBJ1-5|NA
CTSTNEDGASRVLQPQHF
TGTACCAGCACTAATGAAGACGGGGCCAGCCGCGTGTTGCAGCCCCAGCATTTT
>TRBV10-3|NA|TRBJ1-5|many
CAISEARDMSNQPQHF
TGTGCCATCAGTGAAGCGAGAGACATGTCCAATCAGCCCCAGCATTTT
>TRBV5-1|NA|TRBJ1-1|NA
CASSFSTGTEAFF
TGCGCCAGCAGCTTTTCAACCGGGACAGAAGCTTTCTTT
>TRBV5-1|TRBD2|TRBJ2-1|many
CASSYSSGENEQFF
TGCGCCAGCAGCTACTCGAGCGGGGAGAATGAGCAGTTCTTC
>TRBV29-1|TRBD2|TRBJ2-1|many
CSVLGVLRGGLDNEQFF
TGCAGCGTCCTGGGGGTACTCCGGGGGGGCCTGGACAATGAGCAGTTCTTC
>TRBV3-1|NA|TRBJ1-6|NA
CASSQDWAGDSPLHF
TGTGCCAGCAGCCAAGATTGGGCGGGAGATTCACCCCTCCACTTT
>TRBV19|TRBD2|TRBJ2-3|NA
CASSWTSGSDTQYF
TGTGCCAGTAGTTGGACTAGTGGGTCAGATACGCAGTATTTT
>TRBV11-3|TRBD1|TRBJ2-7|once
CASSETPGDSSYNEQYF
TGTGCCAGCAGCGAAACGCCCGGGGACAGCTCCTACAATGAGCAGTACTTC
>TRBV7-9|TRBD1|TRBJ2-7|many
CASSPTPGQRTYEQYF
TGTGCCAGCAGCCCAACGCCGGGACAGCGAACCTACGAGCAGTACTTC
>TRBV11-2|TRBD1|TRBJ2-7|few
CASSETGGAYEQYF
TGTGCCAGCAGCGAAACAGGGGGTGCCTACGAGCAGTACTTC
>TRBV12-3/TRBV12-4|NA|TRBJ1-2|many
CASSYNRGWGYTF
TGTGCCAGCAGCTACAACCGGGGGTGGGGCTACACCTTC